This T cell receptor (beta chain) appears in the sequencing data of a study of Graves' ophthalmopathy and Graves' hyperthyroidism (dated by TCRdb to between 2017 and 2018). In terms of the full investigation: Peripheral blood samples were taken at the time of initial diagnosis, before any treatment was given. TCR beta repertoire signatures were used to distinguish Graves' ophthalmopathy from Graves' hyperthyroidism and to predict progression to ophthalmopathy. In total, 120 to 150 blood samples were TCR-sequenced: approximately 40 ophthalmopathy, around 75 hyperthyroidism and roughly 17 hyperthyroidism-to-ophthalmopathy patients. To explore V-J signatures distinguishing ophthalmopathy from hyperthyroidism, a discovery set of 100 or so patients (roughly 42 ophthalmopathy, over 55 stable hyperthyroidism) was enrolled. For independent validation, a separate cohort was made up of 18 hyperthyroidism patients plus 17 patients who later progressed from hyperthyroidism to ophthalmopathy. In more than five hyperthyroidism patients, T-cell repertoires of thyroid tissue and blood were compared. Once sampling was done, hyperthyroidism patients were given methimazole at a starting dose of 30 mg daily, while ophthalmopathy patients were given high-dose intravenous methylprednisolone. What the authors observed across the whole study: Most of the expanded thyroid clonotypes with a frequency above 0.001 were also detected in blood, and it was suggested that the thyroid immune response may be reflected by blood repertoires. In cross-validation, the 13-signature model distinguished ophthalmopathy from stable hyperthyroidism with less than 90% sensitivity and about 81% specificity, while in the test set the corresponding values were about 80% and 75%. In validation, the model predicted ophthalmopathy progression with 70.59% sensitivity and approximately 72% specificity; roughly 12 predicted patients were CT-confirmed with GO in a median of approximately 6.2 months. No statistical method was used to predetermine the sample size, and group allocation was not hidden from the investigators.

With regard to this clonotype: The specificity of this receptor is unknown. Base qualities were left out, and no much larger clone turns up one base away.

TCR beta CDR3 regions were amplified from RNA transcripts for repertoire sequencing. A first-round RT-PCR used HTBI primers with the Qiagen OneStep RT-PCR kit, followed by a second-round multiplex PCR, size selection and purification. Libraries were sequenced paired-end with 100 bp reads on an Illumina HiSeq2000. Processing in the source paper ran as follows. Reads were processed with SOAPnuke, discarding reads with adapters, uncalled bases, mean Phred below 15, or no exact constant-primer or identifier match. COPE v1.2.5 was used to merge high-quality paired reads. Each unique nucleotide sequence was defined as a clonotype, and clonotypes were aligned to IMGT TRB V, D and J references with MiTCR v1.1. Analysis was restricted to V-J combinations with a frequency above 0.0001, which covered approximately 99% of repertoires. For each V-J combination, a TCR clonal expansion and chaos score was defined as the ratio of F50 clonal expansion to chaos observed in the TCRdist matrix. Welch's t-statistics and random forest were used to narrow the features down to 13 V-J combinations, which were then fed into a naive Bayes classifier. The similarity between thyroid and blood repertoires was quantified using the Morisita-Horn index. Through fastp at Q25 and MiXCR, TCRdb rebuilt clones from the public reads, retaining in-frame beta chains. Here each entry gathers all rows of one CDR3 protein and keeps the most common genes and DNA. The V and J calls reflect TCRdb's pipeline rather than the authors' work. This sample holds 650,000 to 900,000 distinct CDR3 sequences; roughly two fifths were observed only once. The ten most abundant clones make up roughly 45% of the sample.

Inclusive of the bounding cysteine and phenylalanine, the CDR3 is 13 residues long. CDR3 DNA is the only sequence kept; it has 39 bases, read in frame from the first base. Based on the germline V gene, the CDR1 and CDR2 sequences are SGHTA and FQGTGA. The V and J ends are trimmed by 5 bases and 5 bases, leaving 12 bases between them. The ophthalmopathy patients had moderately to severely active disease, with a Clinical Activity Score of 3 or higher, a NOSPECS grade of 4 or higher, and a disease duration of less than 3 months. Patients with other autoimmune diseases, uncontrolled infections, pregnancy or lactation were excluded. Clinical symptoms, serum thyroxine, TRAb, thyroid ultrasound and orbital computed tomography formed the basis of the diagnosis. PBMCs were isolated from 7.5 to 10 ml of fresh peripheral blood by Ficoll-Paque density gradient centrifugation. Trizol reagent was used to extract the total RNA, and its quality was then checked on an Agilent 2100 Bioanalyzer.

The sample consisted of peripheral blood. The chain links TRBV7-3 with TRBJ2-5; the D gene is perhaps TRBD2, on 5 matching bases. This clonotype was sampled from an adult man with Graves' ophthalmopathy. In nucleotide form, the sequence is TGTGCCAGCAGCCTTGGGGAGTGGGAGACCCAGTACTTC. Its product reads: CASSLGEWETQYF.